These 19 T cell receptor beta chains came from one sample sequenced in a study of blood T cell repertoires in COVID-19. Here immunoSEQ multiplex PCR was the method, and the copy in TCRdb shows in-frame clones only, minus some. The sample has about 110,000 clones; about 90% are singletons. The sample taken for sequencing was peripheral blood. The receptor source for this set is a human donor in a cohort sampled during active COVID-19.

This rearrangement joins TRBV7-9 to TRBJ2-2; D not resolved. Germline CDR1 reads SEHNR; CDR2 reads FQNEAQ (reference sequence). Trimming stripped 5 bases from V and 1 base from J, with 11 bases between. The length of the CDR3 is 15 residues. CDR3 protein: CASSPRAMNTGELFF. CDR3 nucleotides: TGTGCCAGCAGCCCCCGAGCTATGAACACCGGGGAGCTGTTTTTT.

The rearrangement uses TRBV11-3 and TRBJ2-1; 9 bases fit TRBD2. Germline CDR1 SGHNT, CDR2 YENEEA. The CDR3 runs to 15 residues. J gave up 8 bases and V 2 bases, and 7 bases lay outside the gene matches. As DNA, the CDR3 is TGTGCCAGCAGCTTAAAGGCGGGAGGGGGCTATGAGCAGTTCTTC. This sequence encodes CASSLKAGGGYEQFF.

The rearrangement joins TRBV4-2 to TRBJ1-6; D unclear. V was trimmed by 1 base and J by 10 bases, leaving 14 bases between them. The CDR3 contains 15 residues. Germline CDR1 reads LGHNA; CDR2 reads YNFKEQ. CDR3 loop: CASSQGLDGISPLHF. The CDR3 nucleotides are TGTGCCAGCAGCCAAGGTCTGGACGGGATATCACCCCTCCACTTT.

The rearrangement links TRBV7-3 to TRBJ2-2; 10 bases map to TRBD1. Germline V CDR1 and CDR2: SGHTA, FQGTGA. With 5 bases clipped from V and 6 bases from J, the junction kept 6 bases outside the gene matches. This CDR3 spans 15 amino acids. The CDR3 sequence: CASSHLGQGAGELFF. CDR3 bases: TGTGCCAGCAGCCACCTCGGACAGGGGGCCGGGGAGCTGTTTTTT.

The chain recombines TRBV19 with TRBJ2-7; 11 bases fit TRBD1. Germline CDR1 LNHDA, CDR2 SQIVND (reference sequence). J was trimmed by 4 bases and V by 1 base; bases with no gene match: 9. This CDR3 region has 17 residues. CDR3 in amino acids: CASSIAGTGGPFYEQYF. For the CDR3, the DNA is TGTGCCAGTAGTATAGCCGGGACAGGGGGACCTTTTTACGAGCAGTACTTC.

V usage is TRBV19 and J usage is TRBJ2-7; 7 bases align to TRBD2. Germline V gives CDR1 LNHDA, CDR2 SQIVND (reference sequence). The V segment lost 5 bases and the J segment 2 bases; nucleotides outside the gene matches: 3. The length of the CDR3 is 13 residues. CDR3 residues: CASSRGRAYEQYF. Written as DNA, the CDR3 is TGTGCCAGTAGTCGAGGGAGGGCCTACGAGCAGTACTTC.

The chain recombines TRBV7-6 with TRBJ1-5; D perhaps matches TRBD1 (6 bases). The CDR3 has 17 residues. Trimming removed 0 bases from V and 5 bases from J, with 17 bases in between. Germline V gene sequence: CDR1 SGHVS, CDR2 FNYEAQ. Here the CDR3 reads CASSLAYWGGRDQPQHF. CDR3 bases: TGTGCCAGCAGCTTAGCCTATTGGGGGGGCCGTGATCAGCCCCAGCATTTT.

The chain links TRBV20-1 to TRBJ1-2; unclear D gene. The CDR3 is 11 residues long. In germline, CDR1 is DFQATT, CDR2 SNEGSKA (reference sequence). V lost 5 bases and J 6 bases, leaving 10 bases between the germline ends. The CDR3 bases are TGCAGTGCTCAGTTCAATAATGGCTACACCTTC. Its protein product is CSAQFNNGYTF.

Only one count was recorded for this clone. The CDR3 protein is CASSHRDRLTDTQYF. The CDR3 DNA follows: TGTGCCAGCAGCCACCGGGACAGACTCACAGATACGCAGTATTTT. This sequence joins TRBV14 and TRBJ2-3; 7 nucleotides match TRBD1. Germline lookup yields CDR1 SGHDN and CDR2 FVKESK. This CDR3 has 15 amino acids. The V gene end was trimmed by 3 bases and the J gene end by 2 bases; junction bases not matched to a gene: 5.

The rearrangement links TRBV18 to TRBJ2-7; TRBD2 aligns across 9 bases. CDR1 is KGHSH, CDR2 LQKENI, per germline. Trimming cost V 2 bases and J 4 bases; bases outside gene matches: 6. The CDR3 loop spans 15 amino acids. Here the CDR3 reads CASSPNWREGYEQYF. DNA of the CDR3: TGTGCCAGCTCACCAAACTGGCGGGAGGGGTACGAGCAGTACTTC.

The chain recombines TRBV2 with TRBJ1-1; no clear D. This CDR3 is 17 amino acids long. CDR1 and CDR2 from the germline V gene are SNHLY and FYNNEI. V lost 0 bases and J 5 bases, leaving 19 bases between the germline ends. The CDR3 DNA follows: TGTGCCAGCAGTGAAGCGTACGTTGACTTAGGTGGAACTGAAGCTTTCTTT. It yields the protein CASSEAYVDLGGTEAFF.

This clone was observed a single time. The chain employs TRBV7-8 and TRBJ2-6, with 9 bases matching TRBD1. The germline V gene encodes CDR1 SGHVS and CDR2 FQNEAQ. CDR3 length equals 18 residues. J was trimmed by 5 bases and V by 4 bases; bases with no gene match: 12. The CDR3 coding sequence is TGTGCCAGCAGCTCCAAAGTTACAGGGGGCGCCTGGGCCAACGTCCTGACTTTC. It yields the protein CASSSKVTGGAWANVLTF.

In this sample, this clone turned up once. The rearrangement joins TRBV2 to TRBJ1-6; 7 nucleotides agree with TRBD1. CDR3 size: 14 residues. The junction had 10 bases not matched to a gene; V was cut back by 6 bases and J by 11 bases. The germline V gene encodes CDR1 SNHLY and CDR2 FYNNEI. The CDR3 DNA sequence: TGTGCCAGCAGCCCCAGGGGGGATTACGCACCCCTCCACTTT. This codes for CASSPRGDYAPLHF. Supplemented by reference TRBV2 and TRBJ1-6, the full variable domain reads EPEVTQTPSHQVTQMGQEVILRCVPISNHLYFYWYRQILGQKVEFLVSFYNNEISEKSEIFDDQFSVERPDGSNFTLKIRSTKLEDSAMYFCASSPRGDYAPLHFGNGTRLTVT.

This rearrangement joins TRBV24-1 to TRBJ1-5, with D hard to call. The V and J ends lost 6 bases and 1 base respectively, with 9 bases between them. The germline V gene has CDR1 KGHDR and CDR2 SFDVKD. The CDR3 runs 14 residues. Here the CDR3 DNA reads TGTGCCACCAGTCGGTCAGGAAGCAATCAGCCCCAGCATTTT. This translates into CATSRSGSNQPQHF.

The CDR3: CASSNPGTSGRSEQFF. DNA for the CDR3: TGTGCCAGTAGTAATCCCGGGACTAGCGGGAGGAGTGAGCAGTTCTTC. The V and J genes are TRBV19 and TRBJ2-1; 15 bases match TRBD2. This CDR3 has 16 amino acids. The ends lost 4 bases at V and 9 bases at J; junction bases unmatched: 7. CDR1 LNHDA and CDR2 SQIVND come from the germline V gene (reference sequence).

The chain carries TRBV4-2 and TRBJ2-1; 12 nucleotides match TRBD2. J was trimmed by 7 bases and V by 2 bases; bases with no gene match: 15. This CDR3 comprises 19 residues. Germline lookup yields CDR1 LGHNA and CDR2 YNFKEQ. The CDR3 protein is CASSQKPTGRTSGKNEQFF. The CDR3 region has the DNA TGTGCCAGCAGCCAAAAACCCACGGGCAGGACTAGCGGGAAGAATGAGCAGTTCTTC.

The rearrangement links TRBV19 to TRBJ1-2; D remains unclear. This CDR3 spans 12 amino acids. From germline, CDR1 is LNHDA and CDR2 SQIVND (reference sequence). V was shortened by 0 bases and J by 9 bases, with 8 bases between the two germline ends. DNA of the CDR3: TGTGCCAGTAGTATAGATCGGGTGAGCTACACCTTC. Translating it yields CASSIDRVSYTF.

The V call is TRBV7-8, the J call TRBJ1-5; the D is unclear. V was cut by 1 base and J by 11 bases, with 12 bases left in between. The germline V gene encodes CDR1 SGHVS and CDR2 FQNEAQ. The CDR3 totals 13 residues. CDR3 loop: CASSLGGTAAQHF. The CDR3, as DNA: TGTGCCAGCAGCTTAGGAGGAACGGCAGCCCAGCATTTT.

This chain connects TRBV6-5 to TRBJ1-2, with 8 bases fitting TRBD1. In germline, CDR1 is MNHEY, CDR2 SVGAGI. V trimming: 10 bases; J trimming: 1 base; junction bases outside the gene matches: 11. The CDR3 covers 15 residues. The CDR3 sequence is CATHLGGQVNYGYTF. CDR3 nucleotides: TGTGCCACCCACTTAGGGGGACAGGTTAACTATGGCTACACCTTC.